Sequencing of this T cell receptor (beta chain) was carried out in a study of radiotherapy plus CTLA-4 blockade in lung cancer. Trimming stripped 4 bases from V and 8 bases from J, with 20 bases between. CDR3 length equals 15 residues. Per the germline V gene, CDR1 is SEHNR and CDR2 is FQNEAQ (reference sequence). Sequencing used immunoSEQ multiplex PCR; TCRdb keeps in-frame clones, though not all of them. Here the sample spans 62,000 or so clones, around 80% being singletons. The sequence was obtained from a human donor with non-small cell lung cancer who had a complete response to radiotherapy plus ipilimumab. The input for sequencing was peripheral blood, taken from a patient treated with radiotherapy plus ipilimumab. The J gene is TRBJ1-2, the V gene TRBV7-9, with D perhaps matching TRBD1 (6 bases). The CDR3 sequence is CASSSRVWGPGGYTF. DNA for the CDR3: TGTGCCAGCAGCTCACGGGTTTGGGGGCCCGGCGGCTACACCTTC. Full variable domain (outside the CDR3, taken from reference TRBV7-9 and TRBJ1-2): DTGVSQNPRHKITKRGQNVTFRCDPISEHNRLYWYRQTLGQGPEFLTYFQNEAQLEKSRLLSDRFSAERPKGSFSTLEIQRTEQGDSAMYLCASSSRVWGPGGYTFGSGTRLTVV.